These T cell receptor beta chains were read from a single sample in a study of read filtering for tumor transcriptome and immune sequencing. Each CDR3 protein is one row after TCRdb ran MiXCR on the reads. The sample records under 80,000 distinct CDR3 sequences, approximately 20% being singletons. Sequenced input: a population of CD138-negative cells sorted from bone marrow. All receptors come from a donor at least 40 years old with multiple myeloma. Both conserved end residues are part of each CDR3. D genes are given only for firm matches. Clone size is not always given. Where it is, it says once, few, many or a class for expanded clones.

>18|TRBJ2-2|TRBV7-2|NA|NA
CASNVRTGQRGFGRELFF
TGTGCCAGCAACGTTAGGACAGGGCAGCGGGGTTTCGGCCGGGAGCTGTTTTTT
>10|TRBJ2-1|TRBV20-1|many|NA
CRLEGDEQFF
TGCAGGCTGGAAGGGGATGAGCAGTTCTTC
>15|TRBJ2-5|TRBV7-3|many|TRBD2
CASSSAGTSGETQYF
TGTGCCAGCAGTTCCGCCGGGACTAGTGGCGAGACCCAGTACTTC
>12|TRBJ2-3|TRBV20-1|many|NA
CSANRPTDTQYF
TGCAGTGCTAACCGGCCCACAGATACGCAGTATTTT
>13|TRBJ2-2|TRBV23-1|NA|NA
CASISGVTGELFF
TGCGCCAGCATTTCGGGGGTCACCGGGGAGCTGTTTTTT
>15|TRBJ2-2|TRBV7-3|many|TRBD1
CASSSTHRGTGELFF
TGTGCCAGCAGCTCGACCCACAGGGGCACCGGGGAGCTGTTTTTT
>15|TRBJ1-6|TRBV7-3|many|TRBD1
CASSLDRGTGSPLHF
TGTGCCAGCAGCCTGGACAGGGGGACAGGCTCACCCCTCCACTTT
>13|TRBJ2-2|TRBV27|many|TRBD1
CASSNQVGTVLFF
TGTGCCAGCAGCAACCAGGTGGGGACAGTCCTGTTTTTT
>14|TRBJ2-3|TRBV6-2/TRBV6-3|many|NA
CASSYRASVDTQYF
TGTGCCAGCAGTTACCGCGCGAGCGTAGATACGCAGTATTTT
>14|TRBJ2-3|TRBV20-1|many|NA
CSAWGGLSADTQYF
TGCAGTGCTTGGGGTGGTTTAAGCGCGGATACGCAGTATTTT
>16|TRBJ2-2|TRBV12-3/TRBV12-4|many|TRBD1
CASSKGTAISTGELFF
TGTGCCAGCAGTAAAGGGACAGCCATTAGCACCGGGGAGCTGTTTTTT
>15|TRBJ2-3|TRBV20-1|many|TRBD1
CSARGGRGRTDTQYF
TGCAGTGCTAGAGGGGGCAGGGGGCGCACAGATACGCAGTATTTT
>15|TRBJ2-1|TRBV11-3|NA|TRBD2
CASGPTSGGDSEQFF
TGTGCCAGCGGCCCAACTAGCGGGGGGGATAGTGAGCAGTTCTTC
>15|TRBJ1-1|TRBV5-6|NA|NA
CASSSTGVEGTEAFF
TGTGCCAGCAGCTCAACCGGGGTAGAGGGCACTGAAGCTTTCTTT
>13|TRBJ2-1|TRBV5-4|NA|TRBD1
CASSRTGGDEQFF
TGTGCCAGCAGCCGGACAGGGGGCGATGAGCAGTTCTTC